This entry lists 5 T cell receptor beta chains sequenced from one sample in a study of blood T cell repertoires in COVID-19 (TCRdb year 2020). The library came from the immunoSEQ multiplex PCR assay. TCRdb's version of the immuneACCESS table is confined to in-frame rearrangements and falls short of the full clone set. An unresolved V gene accounts for under half of the shortfall where checked; the remainder is of unknown origin. For this sample there are about 140,000 clones; approximately 80% appear just once. The ten largest make up approximately 10% of the sample. Sequencing input: peripheral blood. The receptors derive from a man in his 60s who had recovered from COVID-19.

The chain links TRBV18 to TRBJ1-2; D ambiguous. In germline, CDR1 is KGHSH, CDR2 LQKENI. Trimming took off 3 bases at V and 3 bases at J, with 11 bases between the two ends. The CDR3 runs to 14 residues. The CDR3 is CASSPRGTDYGYTF. In DNA form, the CDR3 reads TGTGCCAGCTCACCGCGGGGAACCGACTATGGCTACACCTTC.

The J gene is TRBJ2-5, the V gene TRBV3-1 (or the pseudogene TRBV3-2); 12 nucleotides line up with TRBD2. Germline CDR1 reads LGHDT; CDR2 reads YNNKEL (reference sequence). The CDR3 is made up of 13 amino acids. V shed 0 bases, J shed 14 bases, and the junction held 4 bases outside the gene matches. CDR3 in DNA: TGTGCCAGCAGCCAAGATTTGACTAGCGGGGGTTACTTC. This gives the protein CASSQDLTSGGYF.

The chain has TRBV19 and TRBJ2-1, with 11 bases matching TRBD2. V was pared by 5 bases and J by 7 bases, with 13 bases of the junction left unmatched. CDR3 length: 17 residues. From germline, CDR1 is LNHDA and CDR2 SQIVND (reference sequence). The CDR3 bases are TGTGCCAGTAGTCGCCACCGATTAGCGGGAGGGTTGAATGAGCAGTTCTTC. Protein: CASSRHRLAGGLNEQFF.

The chain links TRBV28 to TRBJ2-2; 8 nucleotides align to TRBD2. The CDR3 covers 17 residues. V was pared by 5 bases and J by 5 bases, with 13 bases of the junction left unmatched. Germline V gene lookup returns CDR1 MDHEN and CDR2 SYDVKM. CDR3 in amino acids: CASSTLGGRTTTGELFF. CDR3 coding DNA: TGTGCCAGCAGTACCCTCGGCGGGAGGACTACTACCGGGGAGCTGTTTTTT.

The rearrangement links TRBV19 to TRBJ2-7; 8 bases map to TRBD1. Germline values: CDR1 LNHDA, CDR2 SQIVND (reference sequence). There are 14 residues in the CDR3. V shed 7 bases and J 7 bases; nucleotides not matched to a gene: 12. The CDR3 here is CASKSGQGMTEQYF. DNA of the CDR3: TGTGCCAGTAAGAGTGGACAGGGAATGACGGAGCAGTACTTC.